Below are 4 T cell receptor beta chains sequenced from a single sample in a study of blood T cell repertoires in COVID-19. Clones were sequenced by immunoSEQ multiplex PCR, and TCRdb holds only the in-frame ones, with some missing. The sample contains about 120,000 clones, roughly nine tenths of which appear only once. The specimen sequenced was peripheral blood. Receptors were obtained from a man in his 70s who had recovered from COVID-19.

V usage is TRBV28 and J usage is TRBJ1-1; TRBD1 agrees at 9 bases. The length of the CDR3 is 15 residues. J gave up 3 bases and V 4 bases, and 6 bases lay outside the gene matches. Germline CDR1 and CDR2: MDHEN and SYDVKM. CDR3 DNA sequence: TGTGCCAGCAGTTCCCCACAGGGGGCGGACACTGAAGCTTTCTTT. Translated: CASSSPQGADTEAFF.

The chain recombines TRBV2 with TRBJ2-3; D is undetermined. The CDR3 extends over 14 amino acids. Trimming shortened V by 5 bases and J by 6 bases, and 15 bases separated the two germline ends. Germline V gene lookup returns CDR1 SNHLY and CDR2 FYNNEI. Written as DNA, the CDR3 is TGTGCCAGCAGTCCCCTAGAACCCGGCGATACGCAGTATTTT. It yields the protein CASSPLEPGDTQYF.

This clone was counted once. The rearrangement uses TRBV7-2 and TRBJ2-7; 7 positions match TRBD2. The CDR3 spans 17 residues. Germline-derived CDR1 and CDR2 are SGHTA and FQGNSA. J was trimmed by 3 bases and V by 1 base; bases with no gene match: 12. This chain's CDR3 is CASSLDFGLAGHYEQYF. CDR3 sequence (DNA): TGTGCCAGCAGCTTAGATTTCGGTTTAGCGGGCCACTACGAGCAGTACTTC.

This chain links TRBV7-3 with TRBJ2-1; the match to TRBD2 covers 9 bases. Germline V gene sequence: CDR1 SGHTA, CDR2 FQGTGA. CDR3 length equals 17 residues. With V trimmed by 2 bases and J by 6 bases, 11 bases remained unmatched. DNA of the CDR3: TGTGCCAGCAGCTTAGGGGCCCTAGCGGGGAGCGTCAATGAGCAGTTCTTC. Residues: CASSLGALAGSVNEQFF.